Listed here are 18 T cell receptor beta chains from one sample, sequenced in a study of blood T cell repertoires in COVID-19. The data were produced by immunoSEQ multiplex PCR, yet TCRdb's version contains in-frame clones alone and is incomplete. The data hold roughly 67,000 clones, with roughly 84% observed a single time. The sequenced sample was peripheral blood. The source is a man aged 50-60 years with active COVID-19.

About this clone: The DNA is omitted, as the CDR3 cannot be located on it reliably, and the CDR3 follows TCRdb's listing. The V and J genes are TRBV2 and TRBJ2-7; TRBD1, the table's D call, was not compared with the DNA. The CDR3 is made up of 12 amino acids, end residues included. The germline V gene has CDR1 SNHLY and CDR2 FYNNEI. The CDR3 sequence is CASSEVARGNYF.

The genes are TRBV7-6 and TRBJ2-5; 7 positions match TRBD1. Germline assignment: CDR1 SGHVS and CDR2 FNYEAQ. The CDR3 loop spans 13 amino acids. V was pared by 8 bases and J by 2 bases, with 5 bases of the junction left unmatched. CDR3 amino acids: CASSRGQQETQYF. CDR3 nucleotides: TGTGCCAGCTCTAGGGGGCAACAAGAGACCCAGTACTTC.

V usage is TRBV4-2 and J usage is TRBJ2-2; 7 bases are a match to TRBD1. Germline V CDR1 and CDR2: LGHNA, YNFKEQ. This CDR3 is built from 15 residues. The V and J ends lost 8 bases and 4 bases, in that order; junction bases with no gene match: 10. CDR3 DNA sequence: TGTGCCAGCGCACAAGACAGGGTTGGCACCGGGGAGCTGTTTTTT. It yields the protein CASAQDRVGTGELFF.

This rearrangement joins TRBV18 to TRBJ1-1, with a tentative D call TRBD1 (5 bases). The CDR3 runs to 18 residues. Trimming cost V 2 bases and J 4 bases, with 23 bases left between them. CDR1 is KGHSH and CDR2 is LQKENI in the germline V gene. As DNA, the CDR3 is TGTGCCAGCTCACCAACTGTATTGGACACCCAGAAGGGCACTGAAGCTTTCTTT. Encoded protein: CASSPTVLDTQKGTEAFF.

This clone has a single count. The V call is TRBV2, the J call TRBJ1-2; D might be TRBD1 (6 bases). The CDR3 extends over 14 amino acids. CDR1 SNHLY and CDR2 FYNNEI come from the germline V gene. V lost 7 bases to trimming and J lost 1 base, with 13 bases between them. CDR3 sequence reads: CASIGQRDNYGYTF. The CDR3 DNA sequence: TGTGCCAGCATTGGACAGCGCGATAACTATGGCTACACCTTC.

The DNA of the CDR3 is TGCAGCGTTGATGCAGCGGAGTTCTACAATGAGCAGTTCTTC. Translated: CSVDAAEFYNEQFF. The V call is TRBV29-1, the J call TRBJ2-1; D may be TRBD2 (5 bases). The CDR3 runs 14 residues. Per germline, CDR1 SQVTM and CDR2 ANQGSEA. Between the trimmed V and J ends, which lost 3 bases and 3 bases, there was a span of 12 bases.

V gene TRBV7-2 combines with J gene TRBJ1-6; TRBD1 matches at 9 bases. This CDR3 region has 16 residues. V lost 1 base and J lost 7; bases outside the gene matches: 5. Germline assignment: CDR1 SGHTA and CDR2 FQGNSA. CDR3 DNA sequence: TGTGCCAGCAGCTTAGTGGGACAGGGAGGAAATTCACCCCTCCACTTT. It is translated as CASSLVGQGGNSPLHF. Looking up the rest from reference TRBV7-2 and TRBJ1-6 gives the full variable domain: GAGVSQSPSNKVTEKGKDVELRCDPISGHTALYWYRQSLGQGLEFLIYFQGNSAPDKSGLPSDRFSAERTGGSVSTLTIQRTQQEDSAVYLCASSLVGQGGNSPLHFGNGTRLTVT.

The rearrangement uses TRBV3-1 (or the pseudogene TRBV3-2) and TRBJ2-5; TRBD2 aligns across 12 bases. Germline CDR1 is LGHDT and CDR2 is YNNKEL (reference sequence). The V gene end was trimmed by 0 bases and the J gene end by 2 bases; junction bases not matched to a gene: 10. The CDR3 is 19 residues long. CDR3 protein: CASSQDMGTGTSGQETQYF. CDR3 sequence (DNA): TGTGCCAGCAGCCAAGACATGGGGACGGGGACTAGCGGGCAAGAGACCCAGTACTTC.

The chain couples TRBV4-1 to TRBJ2-1; D remains unclear. In germline, CDR1 is MGHRA, CDR2 YSYEKL. V lost 0 bases and J lost 10, with 13 bases in between. This CDR3 comprises 14 residues. The CDR3 loop is CASSQDRSPGEQFF. In DNA form, the CDR3 reads TGCGCCAGCAGCCAAGATCGGAGTCCCGGGGAGCAGTTCTTC.

The V and J genes are TRBV27 and TRBJ2-7; TRBD1 matches at 7 bases. The V gene end was trimmed by 6 bases and the J gene end by 3 bases; junction bases not matched to a gene: 8. This CDR3 has 14 residues. In germline, CDR1 is MNHEY, CDR2 SMNVEV (reference sequence). This chain's CDR3 is CASSSSGQHYEQYF. The CDR3 bases are TGTGCCAGCAGCAGCTCGGGACAGCACTACGAGCAGTACTTC.

The rearrangement uses TRBV4-3 and TRBJ1-4; weak D call: TRBD1 (6 bases). The germline gives CDR1 LGHNA, CDR2 YSLEER. V dropped 3 bases and J dropped 5 bases, with 16 bases sitting between them. This CDR3 region has 16 residues. CDR3 amino acids: CASSQRRFGQNEKLFF. As DNA, the CDR3 is TGCGCCAGCAGCCAGAGACGATTCGGACAGAATGAAAAACTGTTTTTT.

This clone is a singleton in its sample. The rearrangement joins TRBV4-1 to TRBJ1-3, with a weak D call TRBD1 (6 bases). Germline CDR1 reads MGHRA; CDR2 reads YSYEKL. Trimming pared 4 bases from V and 0 bases from J, leaving 16 bases between. This CDR3 is 17 amino acids long. The CDR3 nucleotides are TGCGCCAGCAGCCTACCACGACAGGCGCTCTCTGGAAACACCATATATTTT. Translated: CASSLPRQALSGNTIYF.

V is TRBV29-1 and J is TRBJ2-5; TRBD2 matches 7 bases. The CDR3 sequence is 15 residues long. CDR1 is SQVTM and CDR2 is ANQGSEA in the germline V gene. V lost 4 bases and J lost 4; bases outside the gene matches: 12. DNA of the CDR3: TGCAGCGTTGCCTACAAGCTTACGGGGGGAGAGACCCAGTACTTC. Its translation is CSVAYKLTGGETQYF.

The chain combines TRBV6-5 with TRBJ1-1; no clear D. The CDR3 runs to 15 residues. V dropped 6 bases and J dropped 5 bases, with 19 bases sitting between them. Looked up from germline, CDR1 is MNHEY and CDR2 is SVGAGI. CDR3 coding DNA: TGTGCCAGCAGCCCCGGGGAGCCCCGGGTTACTGAAGCTTTCTTT. Its protein is CASSPGEPRVTEAFF.

The sample holds one count of this clone. The rearrangement links TRBV7-5 to TRBJ1-2. TRBV7-5 is labeled a pseudogene. CDR3 length: 19 residues. The CDR3 loop is CARSGPTGAGGIGTYGYTF. CDR3 coding DNA: TGTGCCAGAAGCGGGCCGACAGGGGCGGGGGGGATAGGCACGTATGGCTACACCTTC.

The V and J genes are TRBV4-3 and TRBJ1-1; possible D gene TRBD1, 6 bases. Germline V gene data show CDR1 as LGHNA and CDR2 as YSLEER. Between the trimmed V and J ends, which lost 1 base and 5 bases, there was a span of 14 bases. CDR3 length: 15 residues. The CDR3 DNA reads as TGCGCCAGCAGCCAAGGGTTTACAGGGTTGACTGAAGCTTTCTTT. Protein sequence: CASSQGFTGLTEAFF.

V is TRBV18 and J is TRBJ2-1; 9 nucleotides align to TRBD1. From germline, CDR1 is KGHSH and CDR2 LQKENI. This CDR3 is 16 amino acids long. V shed 0 bases and J 4 bases; nucleotides not matched to a gene: 4. As DNA, the CDR3 is TGTGCCAGCTCACCACCGGGGACAGGGCATTACAATGAGCAGTTCTTC. Protein sequence: CASSPPGTGHYNEQFF.

This clone was counted between two and nine times. V gene TRBV9 combines with J gene TRBJ2-4, with D perhaps matching TRBD2 (5 bases). The ends were cut back, 0 bases at V and 5 bases at J, with 9 bases in the middle. Germline V gives CDR1 SGDLS, CDR2 YYNGEE. This CDR3 contains 14 residues. The DNA of the CDR3 is TGTGCCAGCAGCGTAGAGTGGGGAGAAAACATTCAGTACTTC. Encoded protein: CASSVEWGENIQYF.